This TCR beta chain was obtained from a study of T cells after somatic rescue of genetic block. The CDR3 runs to 14 residues. V was cut by 6 bases and J by 0 bases, with 11 bases left in between. Germline V gives CDR1 SEHNR, CDR2 FQNEAQ (reference sequence). Sequenced by immunoSEQ multiplex PCR; TCRdb stores in-frame clones only, minus some. This table has roughly 110,000 clones, just over 90% appearing once. Sequencing was done on a sample of peripheral blood mononuclear cells (PBMCs). This TCR came from a woman between 18 and 29 years old. The V call is TRBV7-9, the J call TRBJ1-2; weak D call: TRBD1 (5 bases). CDR3 sequence (DNA): TGTGCCAGCAGTTCTCGGGGGGCTAACTATGGCTACACCTTC. This encodes CASSSRGANYGYTF. Drawing the rest from reference TRBV7-9 and TRBJ1-2, the complete variable domain is DTGVSQNPRHKITKRGQNVTFRCDPISEHNRLYWYRQTLGQGPEFLTYFQNEAQLEKSRLLSDRFSAERPKGSFSTLEIQRTEQGDSAMYLCASSSRGANYGYTFGSGTRLTVV.